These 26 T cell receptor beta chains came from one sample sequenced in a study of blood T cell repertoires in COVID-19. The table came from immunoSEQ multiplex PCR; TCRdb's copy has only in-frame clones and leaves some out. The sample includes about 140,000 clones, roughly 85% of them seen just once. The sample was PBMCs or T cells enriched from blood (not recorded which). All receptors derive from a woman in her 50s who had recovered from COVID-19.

As DNA, the CDR3 is TGTGCCAGCAGTCCGGGGAGGGGAATAGCGGGGTTTAGCACAGATACGCAGTATTTT. This encodes CASSPGRGIAGFSTDTQYF. V is TRBV2 and J is TRBJ2-3, with 8 bases matching TRBD2. The CDR3 loop spans 19 amino acids. CDR1 and CDR2 from the germline V gene are SNHLY and FYNNEI. Unmatched junction bases numbered 16, after V lost 5 bases and J lost 0 bases.

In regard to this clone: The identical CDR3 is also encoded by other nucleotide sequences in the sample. The CDR3 DNA reads as TGTGCCAGCAGCCAAGATAGGGGAAATCAGCCCCAGCATTTT. Translation gives CASSQDRGNQPQHF. This sequence joins TRBV4-2 and TRBJ1-5, with a tentative D call TRBD1 (5 bases). Germline V lookup: CDR1 LGHNA, CDR2 YNFKEQ. With 0 bases removed from V and 4 bases from J, the gap between germline ends came to 7 bases. There are 14 residues in the CDR3.

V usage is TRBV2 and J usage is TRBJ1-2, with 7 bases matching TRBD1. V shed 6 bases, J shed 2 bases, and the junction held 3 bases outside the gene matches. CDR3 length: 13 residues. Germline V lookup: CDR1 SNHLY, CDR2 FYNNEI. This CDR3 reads CASREQGNYGYTF. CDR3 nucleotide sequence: TGTGCCAGCAGAGAACAGGGGAACTATGGCTACACCTTC.

The CDR3 sequence: CASSPGSITPHTEAFF. For the CDR3, the DNA is TGCGCCAGCAGCCCCGGGTCCATAACCCCCCACACTGAAGCTTTCTTT. The rearrangement uses TRBV5-1 and TRBJ1-1, with no clear D. The CDR3 runs to 16 residues. V shed 4 bases and J shed 3 bases, with 19 bases lying between them. Looked up from germline, CDR1 is SGHRS and CDR2 is YFSETQ.

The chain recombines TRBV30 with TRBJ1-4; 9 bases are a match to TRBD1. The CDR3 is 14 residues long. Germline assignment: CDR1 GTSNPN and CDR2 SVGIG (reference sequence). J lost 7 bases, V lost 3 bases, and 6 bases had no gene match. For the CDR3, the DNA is TGTGCCTGGAGCATACTACAGGGGGCTGAAAAACTGTTTTTT. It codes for CAWSILQGAEKLFF.

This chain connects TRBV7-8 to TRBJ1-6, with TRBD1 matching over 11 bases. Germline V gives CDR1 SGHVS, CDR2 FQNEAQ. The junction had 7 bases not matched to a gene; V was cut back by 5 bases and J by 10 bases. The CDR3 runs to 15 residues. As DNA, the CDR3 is TGTGCCAGCAGCCGACAGGGACAGGGGGAATCACCCCTCCACTTT. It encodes CASSRQGQGESPLHF.

In DNA form, the CDR3 reads TGTGCCAGCAGTTACCGTCCCGGTCAGGAATATGGCTACACCTTC. Translated, it gives CASSYRPGQEYGYTF. The rearrangement links TRBV6-5 to TRBJ1-2; D remains unclear. Trimming shortened V by 2 bases and J by 5 bases, and 15 bases separated the two germline ends. This CDR3 contains 15 residues. CDR1 is MNHEY, CDR2 SVGAGI, per germline.

The CDR3 region has the DNA TGCGCCAGCAGCTGGGGGGACAGGCCGTACGAGCAGTACTTC. Translation gives CASSWGDRPYEQYF. The gene calls are TRBV5-1 and TRBJ2-7, with 8 bases identical to TRBD1. The V and J ends lost 3 bases and 4 bases, in that order; junction bases with no gene match: 6. The CDR3 has 14 residues. Germline V gives CDR1 SGHRS, CDR2 YFSETQ.

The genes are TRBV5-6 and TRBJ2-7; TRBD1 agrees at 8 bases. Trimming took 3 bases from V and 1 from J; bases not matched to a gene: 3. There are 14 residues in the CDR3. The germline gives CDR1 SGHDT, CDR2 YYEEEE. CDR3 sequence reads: CASSSGGTSYEQYF. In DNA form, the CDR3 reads TGTGCCAGCAGCTCAGGGGGCACTTCCTACGAGCAGTACTTC.

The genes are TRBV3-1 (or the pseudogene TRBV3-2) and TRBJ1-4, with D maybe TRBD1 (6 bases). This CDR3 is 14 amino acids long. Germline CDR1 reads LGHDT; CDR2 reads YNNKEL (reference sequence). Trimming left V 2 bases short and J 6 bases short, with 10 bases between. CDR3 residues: CASSQRTADEKLFF. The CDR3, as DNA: TGTGCCAGCAGCCAAAGGACAGCGGATGAAAAACTGTTTTTT.

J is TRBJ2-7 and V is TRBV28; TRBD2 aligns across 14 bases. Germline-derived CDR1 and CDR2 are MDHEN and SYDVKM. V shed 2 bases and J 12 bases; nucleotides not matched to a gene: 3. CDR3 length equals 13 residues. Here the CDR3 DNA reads TGTGCCAGCAGTTTAGGGGGACTAGCGGGGGTGTACTTC. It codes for CASSLGGLAGVYF.

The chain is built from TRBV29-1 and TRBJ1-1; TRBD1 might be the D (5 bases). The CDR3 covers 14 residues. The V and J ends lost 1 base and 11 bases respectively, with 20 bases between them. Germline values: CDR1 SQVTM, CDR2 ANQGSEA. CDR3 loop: CSVEGGLQVVTAFF. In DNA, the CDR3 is TGCAGCGTTGAAGGCGGCCTACAGGTTGTAACGGCTTTCTTT.

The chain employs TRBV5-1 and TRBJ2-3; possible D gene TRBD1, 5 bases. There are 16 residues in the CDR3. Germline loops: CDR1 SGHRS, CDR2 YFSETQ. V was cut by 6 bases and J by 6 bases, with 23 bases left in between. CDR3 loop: CASKILGERVKDTQYF. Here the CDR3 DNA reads TGCGCCAGCAAAATTTTAGGGGAAAGAGTAAAGGATACGCAGTATTTT.

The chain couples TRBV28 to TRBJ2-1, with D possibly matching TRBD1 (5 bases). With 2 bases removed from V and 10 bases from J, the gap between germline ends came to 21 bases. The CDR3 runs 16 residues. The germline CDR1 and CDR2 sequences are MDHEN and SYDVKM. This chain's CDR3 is CASSLDAGGRSGEQFF. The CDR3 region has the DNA TGTGCCAGCAGTTTAGACGCCGGCGGACGGTCAGGGGAGCAGTTCTTC.

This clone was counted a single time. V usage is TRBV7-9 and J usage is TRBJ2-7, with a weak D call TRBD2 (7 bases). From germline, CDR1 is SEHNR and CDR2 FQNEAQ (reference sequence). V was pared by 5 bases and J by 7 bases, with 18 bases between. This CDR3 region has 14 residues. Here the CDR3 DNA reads TGTGCCAGCAGCCAAGACGGGGGGCTGAGGGAGCAGTACTTC. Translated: CASSQDGGLREQYF.

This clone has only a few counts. DNA for the CDR3: TGTGCCAGCAGCCCCCCCGGGACAGAGAAAGGAGCTTTCTTT. Its translation is CASSPPGTEKGAFF. V usage is TRBV28 and J usage is TRBJ1-1, with 7 positions matching TRBD1. The CDR3 spans 14 residues. From germline, CDR1 is MDHEN and CDR2 SYDVKM. J was trimmed by 10 bases and V by 6 bases; bases with no gene match: 14.

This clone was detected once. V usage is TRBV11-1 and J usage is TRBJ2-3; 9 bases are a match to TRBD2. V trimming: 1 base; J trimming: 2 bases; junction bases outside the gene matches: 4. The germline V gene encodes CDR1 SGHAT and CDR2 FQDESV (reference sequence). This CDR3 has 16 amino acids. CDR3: CASSLGTSGLTDTQYF. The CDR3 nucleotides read TGTGCCAGCAGCTTAGGTACTAGCGGGCTCACAGATACGCAGTATTTT. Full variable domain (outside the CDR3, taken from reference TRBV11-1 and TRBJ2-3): EAEVAQSPRYKITEKSQAVAFWCDPISGHATLYWYRQILGQGPELLVQFQDESVVDDSQLPKDRFSAERLKGVDSTLKIQPAELGDSAMYLCASSLGTSGLTDTQYFGPGTRLTVL.

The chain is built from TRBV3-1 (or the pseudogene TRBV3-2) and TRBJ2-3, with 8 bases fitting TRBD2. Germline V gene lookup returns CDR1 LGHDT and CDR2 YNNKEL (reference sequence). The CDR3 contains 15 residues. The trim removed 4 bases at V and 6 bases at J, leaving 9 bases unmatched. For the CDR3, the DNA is TGTGCCAGCAGCCCGGCCGGGACTAGGGTTGATACGCAGTATTTT. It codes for CASSPAGTRVDTQYF.

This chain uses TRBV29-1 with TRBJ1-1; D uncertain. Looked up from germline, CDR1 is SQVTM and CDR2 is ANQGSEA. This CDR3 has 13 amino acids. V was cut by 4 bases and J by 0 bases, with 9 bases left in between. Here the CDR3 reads CSVGGSLNTEAFF. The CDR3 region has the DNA TGCAGCGTTGGAGGCAGCCTGAACACTGAAGCTTTCTTT. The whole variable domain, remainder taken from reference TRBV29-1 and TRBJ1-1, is SAVISQKPSRDICQRGTSLTIQCQVDSQVTMMFWYRQQPGQSLTLIATANQGSEATYESGFVIDKFPISRPNLTFSTLTVSNMSPEDSSIYLCSVGGSLNTEAFFGQGTRLTVV.

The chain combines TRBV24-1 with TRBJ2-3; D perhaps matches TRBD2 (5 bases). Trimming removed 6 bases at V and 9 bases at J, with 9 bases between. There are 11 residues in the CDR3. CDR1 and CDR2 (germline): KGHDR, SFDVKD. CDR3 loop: CATSLARTQYF. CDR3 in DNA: TGTGCCACCAGTTTAGCGAGAACGCAGTATTTT.

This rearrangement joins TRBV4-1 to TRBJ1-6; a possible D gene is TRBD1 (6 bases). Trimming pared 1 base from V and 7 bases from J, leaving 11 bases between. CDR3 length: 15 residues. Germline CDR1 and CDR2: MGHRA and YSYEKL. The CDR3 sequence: CASSQGYRENSPLHF. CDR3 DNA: TGCGCCAGCAGCCAAGGGTACAGGGAGAATTCACCCCTCCACTTT.

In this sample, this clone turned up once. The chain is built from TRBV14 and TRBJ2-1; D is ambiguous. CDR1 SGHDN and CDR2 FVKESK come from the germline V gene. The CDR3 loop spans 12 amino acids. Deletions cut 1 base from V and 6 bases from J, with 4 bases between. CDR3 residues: CASSQAINEQFF. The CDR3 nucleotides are TGTGCCAGCAGCCAAGCCATCAATGAGCAGTTCTTC.

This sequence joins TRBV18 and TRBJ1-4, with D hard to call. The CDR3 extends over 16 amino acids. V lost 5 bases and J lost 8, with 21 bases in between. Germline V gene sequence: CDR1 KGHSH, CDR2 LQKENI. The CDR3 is CASSAQTPLYVEKLFF. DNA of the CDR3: TGTGCCAGCTCAGCTCAGACACCCCTTTATGTCGAAAAACTGTTTTTT.

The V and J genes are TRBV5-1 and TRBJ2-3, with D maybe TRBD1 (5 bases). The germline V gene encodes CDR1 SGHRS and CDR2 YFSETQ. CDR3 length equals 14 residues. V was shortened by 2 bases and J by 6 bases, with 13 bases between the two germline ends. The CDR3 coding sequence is TGCGCCAGCAGCTTCACAGGACCCGGGGATACGCAGTATTTT. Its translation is CASSFTGPGDTQYF.

The CDR3, as DNA: TGTGCCAGCAGCGCGCAGGACTGGGAGCTGTTTTTT. It encodes CASSAQDWELFF. The chain employs TRBV9 and TRBJ2-2, with a possible D match to TRBD2 (5 bases). V shed 3 bases and J shed 9 bases, with 9 bases lying between them. The CDR3 loop spans 12 amino acids. Per the germline V gene, CDR1 is SGDLS and CDR2 is YYNGEE. Based on the CDR3 plus reference TRBV9 and TRBJ2-2, the full variable domain is DSGVTQTPKHLITATGQRVTLRCSPRSGDLSVYWYQQSLDQGLQFLIQYYNGEERAKGNILERFSAQQFPDLHSELNLSSLELGDSALYFCASSAQDWELFFGEGSRLTVL.

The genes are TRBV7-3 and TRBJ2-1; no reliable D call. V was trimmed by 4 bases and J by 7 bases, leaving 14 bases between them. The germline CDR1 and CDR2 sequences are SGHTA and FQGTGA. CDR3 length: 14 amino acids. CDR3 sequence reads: CASSSQAGGNEQFF. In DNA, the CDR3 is TGTGCCAGCAGCTCCCAGGCTGGTGGGAATGAGCAGTTCTTC. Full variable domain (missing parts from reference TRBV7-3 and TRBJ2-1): GAGVSQTPSNKVTEKGKYVELRCDPISGHTALYWYRQSLGQGPEFLIYFQGTGAADDSGLPNDRFFAVRPEGSVSTLKIQRTERGDSAVYLCASSSQAGGNEQFFGPGTRLTVL.